Here is one T cell receptor (beta chain) with its context. Its antigen is currently unknown. Clones were read by immunoSEQ multiplex PCR, and TCRdb kept only the in-frame ones, dropping some. In the table there are more than 90,000 clones, about 83% of which are singletons. The germline CDR1 and CDR2 sequences are MGHDK and SYGVNS. The CDR3 is 16 residues long. The trim removed 4 bases at V and 7 bases at J, leaving 8 bases unmatched. The data are from a study of cytomegalovirus exposure and HLA in healthy donors. Study-wide results and limits: The dataset shows that most TCR sequences were rare, while some public TCRs occurred in many donors. In the roughly 130 validation repertoires, a later analysis found that first-cohort TCR clusters tended to co-occur.

The receptor was isolated from a man younger than 30 in good health and CMV-seronegative. The rearrangement links TRBV25-1 to TRBJ2-5, with TRBD2 identical over 14 bases. Sample: PBMCs. The CDR3 loop is CASSGGLAGASSTQYF. The CDR3 DNA sequence: TGTGCCAGCAGTGGGGGACTAGCGGGAGCTAGTTCGACCCAGTACTTC. Together with reference TRBV25-1 and TRBJ2-5, the CDR3 gives the full variable domain: EADIYQTPRYLVIGTGKKITLECSQTMGHDKMYWYQQDPGMELHLIHYSYGVNSTEKGDLSSESTVSRIRTEHFPLTLESARPSHTSQYLCASSGGLAGASSTQYFGPGTRLLVL.